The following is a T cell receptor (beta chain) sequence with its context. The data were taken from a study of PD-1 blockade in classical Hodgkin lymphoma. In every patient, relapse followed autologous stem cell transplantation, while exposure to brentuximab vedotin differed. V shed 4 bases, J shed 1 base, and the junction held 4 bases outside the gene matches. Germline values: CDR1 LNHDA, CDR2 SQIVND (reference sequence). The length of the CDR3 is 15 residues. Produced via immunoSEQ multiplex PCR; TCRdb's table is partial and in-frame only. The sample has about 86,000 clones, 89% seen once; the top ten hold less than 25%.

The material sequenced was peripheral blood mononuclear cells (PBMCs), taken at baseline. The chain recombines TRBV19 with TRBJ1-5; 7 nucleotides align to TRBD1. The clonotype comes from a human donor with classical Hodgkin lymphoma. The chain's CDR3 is CASSTTGLSNQPQHF. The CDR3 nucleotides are TGTGCCAGTAGTACGACAGGGCTAAGCAATCAGCCCCAGCATTTT.